Listed below are T cell receptor beta chains from one sample, sequenced in a study of blood T cells in healthy people across ages. A single record per CDR3 protein comes from TCRdb applying MiXCR to the 5' RACE reads. The table lists some 1.5 million distinct CDR3 sequences, under 30% of them singletons. The specimen sequenced was blood. Every receptor here comes from a woman in her twenties or thirties in good health. The CDR3 runs from the conserved cysteine through the conserved F or W. Each record gives: clone size, D gene, V gene, J gene, CDR3 DNA, CDR3 protein. D genes are given only for firm matches. Where a row states a size, it is once, few, many or the class of an expanded clone; other rows omit it.

clone_size: few; d_call: TRBD2; v_call: TRBV7-2; j_call: TRBJ2-7; cdr3_nt: TGTGCCAGCGGGGAACATACTAGCGGGAATTACTACGAGCAGTACTTC; cdr3_aa: CASGEHTSGNYYEQYF
clone_size: few; d_call: .; v_call: TRBV28; j_call: TRBJ1-2; cdr3_nt: TGTGCCAGCAGTTTAACAGGGTCTTGGGGCTACACCTTC; cdr3_aa: CASSLTGSWGYTF
clone_size: few; d_call: .; v_call: TRBV20-1; j_call: TRBJ1-2; cdr3_nt: TGCAGTGCTAGTTTCCAGGGCTACTATGGCTACACCTTC; cdr3_aa: CSASFQGYYGYTF
clone_size: .; d_call: TRBD2; v_call: TRBV28; j_call: TRBJ2-7; cdr3_nt: TGTGCCAGCAGTAGCGGGGGGGCAGCGGGCAATGAGCAGTACTTC; cdr3_aa: CASSSGGAAGNEQYF
clone_size: many; d_call: TRBD2; v_call: TRBV20-1; j_call: TRBJ2-7; cdr3_nt: TGCAGTGCTAGAGTTAGCGGGAGAATCGAGCAGTACTTC; cdr3_aa: CSARVSGRIEQYF
clone_size: few; d_call: TRBD2; v_call: TRBV6-5; j_call: TRBJ2-5; cdr3_nt: TGTGCCAGCAGAATAACTAGCGGACAAGAGACCCAGTACTTC; cdr3_aa: CASRITSGQETQYF
clone_size: .; d_call: .; v_call: TRBV15; j_call: TRBJ2-3; cdr3_nt: TGTGCCACCGGCCTCCCCGGGGCGGGGAGTGAGTATTTT; cdr3_aa: CATGLPGAGSEYF
clone_size: .; d_call: TRBD1; v_call: TRBV11-2; j_call: TRBJ1-2; cdr3_nt: TGTGCCAGCAGCCGTCGGGACAGCCTATATGGCTACACCTTC; cdr3_aa: CASSRRDSLYGYTF
clone_size: many; d_call: TRBD1; v_call: TRBV7-2; j_call: TRBJ2-5; cdr3_nt: TGTGCCAGCAGATTCGCCCCGGGACAGGGGGAGACCCAGTACTTC; cdr3_aa: CASRFAPGQGETQYF
clone_size: .; d_call: .; v_call: TRBV28; j_call: TRBJ1-2; cdr3_nt: TGTGCCAGCAGTTTGGTGCAGGTAAACTATGGCTACACCTTC; cdr3_aa: CASSLVQVNYGYTF
clone_size: .; d_call: .; v_call: TRBV27; j_call: TRBJ2-1; cdr3_nt: TGTACCAGCAGTCTCCGGGGCCCTCGGTCCTACAATGAGCAGTTCTTC; cdr3_aa: CTSSLRGPRSYNEQFF
clone_size: few; d_call: .; v_call: TRBV7-2; j_call: TRBJ2-7; cdr3_nt: TGTGCCAGCAGCTTACGGGGGCCCAGAGACGAGCAGTACTTC; cdr3_aa: CASSLRGPRDEQYF
clone_size: many; d_call: TRBD2; v_call: TRBV5-1; j_call: TRBJ2-7; cdr3_nt: TGCGCCAGCAGGGCTAGCGGGAGTGTGGGCGAGCAGTACTTC; cdr3_aa: CASRASGSVGEQYF
clone_size: .; d_call: .; v_call: TRBV5-1; j_call: TRBJ2-3; cdr3_nt: TGCGCCAGCAGCTTCTACACCAGTAACACAGATACGCAGTATTTT; cdr3_aa: CASSFYTSNTDTQYF
clone_size: .; d_call: .; v_call: TRBV2; j_call: TRBJ2-2; cdr3_nt: TGTGCCAGCAATAGTAGAGGGGTTAGCACCGGGGAGCTGTTTTTT; cdr3_aa: CASNSRGVSTGELFF
clone_size: many; d_call: TRBD1; v_call: TRBV5-1; j_call: TRBJ2-3; cdr3_nt: TGCGCCAGCAGCAATGGACAGGGGCTATACACAGATACGCAGTATTTT; cdr3_aa: CASSNGQGLYTDTQYF
clone_size: few; d_call: .; v_call: TRBV20-1; j_call: TRBJ2-1; cdr3_nt: TGCAGTGCTAGTGGGGACGATTCCTACAATGAGCAGTTCTTC; cdr3_aa: CSASGDDSYNEQFF
clone_size: .; d_call: TRBD1; v_call: TRBV29-1; j_call: TRBJ1-1; cdr3_nt: TGCAGCGTTACCAGGGGGCTAACTGAAGCTTTCTTT; cdr3_aa: CSVTRGLTEAFF
clone_size: .; d_call: TRBD2; v_call: TRBV7-6; j_call: TRBJ2-1; cdr3_nt: TGTGCCAGCAGCTTAGATCCTAGCGGGAGTGCTCAGTTCTTC; cdr3_aa: CASSLDPSGSAQFF
clone_size: .; d_call: .; v_call: TRBV30; j_call: TRBJ1-1; cdr3_nt: TGTGCCTGGAGTCTGTACGGAAACACTGAAGCTTTCTTT; cdr3_aa: CAWSLYGNTEAFF
clone_size: many; d_call: .; v_call: TRBV20-1; j_call: TRBJ2-7; cdr3_nt: TGCAGTGCTAGCCCCCCTGGAAGCTCCTACGAGCAGTACTTC; cdr3_aa: CSASPPGSSYEQYF
clone_size: few; d_call: .; v_call: TRBV5-5; j_call: TRBJ2-1; cdr3_nt: TGTGCCAGCAGCCGAGGGGACGGGGGGCGCGATGAGCAGTTCTTC; cdr3_aa: CASSRGDGGRDEQFF
clone_size: few; d_call: .; v_call: TRBV5-1; j_call: TRBJ1-1; cdr3_nt: TGCGCCAGCAGCTCGAATGACAGGTTGGAAGCTTTCTTT; cdr3_aa: CASSSNDRLEAFF
clone_size: .; d_call: .; v_call: TRBV20-1; j_call: TRBJ1-4; cdr3_nt: TGCAGTGCTAGCGGCGGTGGTGGCCGGAGGGTTAATGAAAAACTGTTTTTT; cdr3_aa: CSASGGGGRRVNEKLFF
clone_size: .; d_call: .; v_call: TRBV9; j_call: TRBJ1-4; cdr3_nt: TGTGCCAGCAGCGTGACCACGGACCAAGGAGAAAAACTGTTTTTT; cdr3_aa: CASSVTTDQGEKLFF
clone_size: .; d_call: TRBD1; v_call: TRBV2; j_call: TRBJ2-5; cdr3_nt: TGTGCCGGCAGTGAACCGGAGACAGGGGAAGAGACCCAGTACTTC; cdr3_aa: CAGSEPETGEETQYF
clone_size: .; d_call: .; v_call: TRBV5-1; j_call: TRBJ2-1; cdr3_nt: TGCGCCAGCAGCTTTACGTCGCGGGGCCCTTCCTACAATGAGCAGTTCTTC; cdr3_aa: CASSFTSRGPSYNEQFF
clone_size: few; d_call: TRBD2; v_call: TRBV25-1; j_call: TRBJ2-1; cdr3_nt: TGTGCCAGCAGTGCCCGAACCGGGACTAGCGATGAGCAGTTCTTC; cdr3_aa: CASSARTGTSDEQFF
clone_size: few; d_call: .; v_call: TRBV11-2; j_call: TRBJ2-5; cdr3_nt: TGTGCCAGCAGCTTACTGGGAGCTATATCGGAGACCCAGTACTTC; cdr3_aa: CASSLLGAISETQYF
clone_size: few; d_call: TRBD2; v_call: TRBV2; j_call: TRBJ2-3; cdr3_nt: TGTGCCAGCAGTGAAGCTCGGGCGGGGGGCACAGATACGCAGTATTTT; cdr3_aa: CASSEARAGGTDTQYF
clone_size: .; d_call: .; v_call: TRBV7-2; j_call: TRBJ1-4; cdr3_nt: TGTGCCAGCAGCTTAAGCTGGGCTGGCAGGACTACTAATGAAAAACTGTTTTTT; cdr3_aa: CASSLSWAGRTTNEKLFF
clone_size: .; d_call: .; v_call: TRBV27; j_call: TRBJ1-1; cdr3_nt: TGTGCCACCTCCGACAGAGGCACTGAAGCTTTCTTT; cdr3_aa: CATSDRGTEAFF
clone_size: .; d_call: .; v_call: TRBV5-1; j_call: TRBJ2-7; cdr3_nt: TGCGCCAGCAGCTTGGAAGGTACGTCCCTTTACGAGCAGTACTTC; cdr3_aa: CASSLEGTSLYEQYF
clone_size: .; d_call: .; v_call: TRBV7-9; j_call: TRBJ2-1; cdr3_nt: TGTGCCAGCAGCCGCCCAGCAGGGAATGAGCAGTTCTTC; cdr3_aa: CASSRPAGNEQFF
clone_size: .; d_call: TRBD1; v_call: TRBV25-1; j_call: TRBJ1-1; cdr3_nt: TGTGCCAGCCAGAAGTCGCAGGGGGCGAACACTGAAGCTTTCTTT; cdr3_aa: CASQKSQGANTEAFF
clone_size: many; d_call: TRBD1; v_call: TRBV24-1; j_call: TRBJ2-5; cdr3_nt: TGTGCCACCAGTGACCTTGACAGGGGGCGACAGTACTTC; cdr3_aa: CATSDLDRGRQYF
clone_size: many; d_call: TRBD1; v_call: TRBV20-1; j_call: TRBJ2-5; cdr3_nt: TGCAGTGCTAGACCCACCGGACAGGGGCAAGAGACCCAGTACTTC; cdr3_aa: CSARPTGQGQETQYF
clone_size: .; d_call: TRBD2; v_call: TRBV6-5; j_call: TRBJ2-2; cdr3_nt: TGTGCCAGCAGGAAGGACGGGGGGAGTACCGGGGAGCTGTTTTTT; cdr3_aa: CASRKDGGSTGELFF
clone_size: .; d_call: TRBD1; v_call: TRBV10-1; j_call: TRBJ2-1; cdr3_nt: TGCGCCAGCAGCGACGGGACAGTAGGCGAGCAGTTCTTC; cdr3_aa: CASSDGTVGEQFF
clone_size: few; d_call: .; v_call: TRBV7-9; j_call: TRBJ1-2; cdr3_nt: TGTGCCAGCAGCTTAGTCCGTCCAGATGGTGGCTACACCTTC; cdr3_aa: CASSLVRPDGGYTF
clone_size: .; d_call: TRBD2; v_call: TRBV7-2; j_call: TRBJ2-1; cdr3_nt: TGTGCCAGCAGCGTAGCGGGGGGATTCGGCTACAATGAGCAGTTCTTC; cdr3_aa: CASSVAGGFGYNEQFF
clone_size: .; d_call: .; v_call: TRBV5-1; j_call: TRBJ2-7; cdr3_nt: TGCGCCAGCAGCTTGGTTAGGAACTACGAGCAGTACTTC; cdr3_aa: CASSLVRNYEQYF
clone_size: many; d_call: .; v_call: TRBV7-9; j_call: TRBJ2-1; cdr3_nt: TGTGCCAGCAGCCTAATTGCCGGGACTTACGTCAATGAGCAGTTCTTC; cdr3_aa: CASSLIAGTYVNEQFF
clone_size: .; d_call: TRBD1; v_call: TRBV12-3/TRBV12-4; j_call: TRBJ1-4; cdr3_nt: TGTGCCAGCAGGGAAGGGACAGGGGGCTCCGATGAAAAACTGTTTTTT; cdr3_aa: CASREGTGGSDEKLFF
clone_size: many; d_call: .; v_call: TRBV6-7; j_call: TRBJ2-5; cdr3_nt: TGTGCCAGCAGTTACTCGATTGAGGGTCCCCAAGAGACCCAGTACTTC; cdr3_aa: CASSYSIEGPQETQYF
clone_size: once; d_call: .; v_call: TRBV20-1; j_call: TRBJ2-3; cdr3_nt: TGCGGTGCTAGTAAATTAGATACGCAGTATTTT; cdr3_aa: CGASKLDTQYF
clone_size: many; d_call: .; v_call: TRBV18; j_call: TRBJ1-4; cdr3_nt: TGTGCCAGCTCAAGACGGAGCAATGAAAAACTGTTTTTT; cdr3_aa: CASSRRSNEKLFF
clone_size: .; d_call: TRBD2; v_call: TRBV5-1; j_call: TRBJ2-3; cdr3_nt: TGCGCCAGCAGACTAGCGGGGGTTAGCACGGATACGCAGTATTTT; cdr3_aa: CASRLAGVSTDTQYF
clone_size: few; d_call: .; v_call: TRBV9; j_call: TRBJ1-1; cdr3_nt: TGTGCCAGCAGCGTAGCAGGGGAAGGGACTGAAGCTTTCTTT; cdr3_aa: CASSVAGEGTEAFF
clone_size: many; d_call: TRBD2; v_call: TRBV29-1; j_call: TRBJ2-1; cdr3_nt: TGCAGCGTAATGCCGGGACTAGAGTCCTACAATGAGCAGTTCTTC; cdr3_aa: CSVMPGLESYNEQFF
clone_size: .; d_call: .; v_call: TRBV6-2/TRBV6-3; j_call: TRBJ2-1; cdr3_nt: TGTGCCAGCAGTTACTCGAGCGGGCCCAATGAGCAGTTCTTC; cdr3_aa: CASSYSSGPNEQFF
clone_size: many; d_call: TRBD1; v_call: TRBV4-1; j_call: TRBJ2-1; cdr3_nt: TGCGCCAGCAGCCTATTTCGGACAGGGAAGATCGAGCAGTTCTTC; cdr3_aa: CASSLFRTGKIEQFF
clone_size: few; d_call: TRBD2; v_call: TRBV20-1; j_call: TRBJ2-1; cdr3_nt: TGCAGTGCAACTAGCGGGGGGGTTGGTGAGCAGTTCTTC; cdr3_aa: CSATSGGVGEQFF
clone_size: .; d_call: .; v_call: TRBV12-3/TRBV12-4; j_call: TRBJ1-5; cdr3_nt: TGTGCCAGCACCCGGGGTATTGGACCCCAGCATTTT; cdr3_aa: CASTRGIGPQHF
clone_size: .; d_call: .; v_call: TRBV11-2; j_call: TRBJ2-7; cdr3_nt: TGTGCCAGCAGCTTAGAACGTGGAACCCGCTACGAGCAGTACTTC; cdr3_aa: CASSLERGTRYEQYF